This T cell receptor beta chain was recovered during a study of T cell responses to AZD1222 COVID-19 vaccine. General study points: The reported proportion of spike-specific TCRs targeting unmutated variant regions was nearly half.

As regards this clone: Its specificity is unknown.

Profiled with immunoSEQ multiplex PCR; TCRdb holds only in-frame clones, not every one. The table records approximately 130,000 clones, over 85% of them present only once. CDR3 length: 15 amino acids. The trim removed 5 bases at V and 5 bases at J, leaving 7 bases unmatched. CDR1 and CDR2 from the germline V gene are SGHTA and FQGTGA. V is TRBV7-3 and J is TRBJ2-2; TRBD2 matches at 8 bases. The TCR was taken from an adult in good health. The sequences come from peripheral blood, collected on day 0 of AZD1222 vaccination. The CDR3 spells CASSPAGGSTGELFF. The DNA for the CDR3 is TGTGCCAGCAGCCCCGCGGGGGGATCGACCGGGGAGCTGTTTTTT.